This entry concerns a single T cell receptor (beta chain). The antigen remains unidentified. These data come from a study of identical twins. This CDR3 is 16 amino acids long. Study outcomes and limitations: One should note that invariant MAIT and iNKT cells could partly confound zero-insertion analyses.

The donors were all healthy and Caucasian. TCRdb reprocessed the 5' RACE reads with MiXCR, giving one entry per CDR3 protein. The sample has around 1.7 million distinct CDR3 sequences; around 33% are singletons. The sample comprised cord blood. This clonotype was obtained from a newborn girl in good health. The chain carries TRBV21-1 and TRBJ1-1; the D call TRBD1 from the table was never checked on the DNA. TRBV21-1 is a listed pseudogene. The CDR3 protein is CASSKKHRGDDTEAFF. As DNA, the CDR3 is TGTGCCAGCAGCAAAAAGCACAGGGGGGACGACACTGAAGCTTTCTTT.